This TCR beta chain comes out of a study of Graves' ophthalmopathy and Graves' hyperthyroidism. V lost 4 bases, J lost 4 bases, and 2 bases stayed unmatched. The CDR3 runs to 14 residues. CDR1 is LNHDA and CDR2 is SQIVND in the germline V gene (reference sequence). Amplifying from RNA transcripts, the study obtained TCR beta CDR3 regions. First-round RT-PCR relied on HTBI primers, and a second-round multiplex PCR came next. One entry per CDR3 protein, called by TCRdb with MiXCR from the multiplex PCR reads. Seen here are over a million distinct CDR3 sequences, roughly 35% observed once, and the top ten hold 11%. This clonotype was observed many times.

This rearrangement joins TRBV19 to TRBJ1-1, with 11 bases identical to TRBD1. The sequence was obtained from an adult man with Graves' hyperthyroidism. The sequenced sample was peripheral blood or thyroid tissue (not recorded which). The CDR3 DNA sequence: TGTGCCAGTAGTAAGGGACAGGGGGTCACTGAAGCTTTCTTT. It codes for CASSKGQGVTEAFF.